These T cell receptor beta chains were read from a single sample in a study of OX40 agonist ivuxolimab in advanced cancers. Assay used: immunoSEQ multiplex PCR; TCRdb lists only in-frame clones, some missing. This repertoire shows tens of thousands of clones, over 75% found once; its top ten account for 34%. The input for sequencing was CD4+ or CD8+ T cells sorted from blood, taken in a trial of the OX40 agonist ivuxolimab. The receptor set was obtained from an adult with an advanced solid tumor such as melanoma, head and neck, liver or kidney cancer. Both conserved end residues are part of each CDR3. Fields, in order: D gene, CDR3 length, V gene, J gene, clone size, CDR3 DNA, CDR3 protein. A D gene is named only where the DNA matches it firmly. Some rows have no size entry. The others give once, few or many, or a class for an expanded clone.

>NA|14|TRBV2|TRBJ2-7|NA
TGTGCCAGCAGCGAAAGGACATCATCCTACGAGCAGTACTTC
CASSERTSSYEQYF
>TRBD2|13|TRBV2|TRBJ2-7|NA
TGTGCCATCGGACTAGCGATTTCCTACGAGCAGTACTTC
CAIGLAISYEQYF
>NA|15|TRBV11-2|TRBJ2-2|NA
TGTGCCAGCAGCACCCCCCGGGCCAGCACCGGGGAGCTGTTTTTT
CASSTPRASTGELFF
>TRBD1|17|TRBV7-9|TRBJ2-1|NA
TGTGCCAGCAGCTTAGTGTCCCGGGACAGGGACGTCTATGAGCAGTTCTTC
CASSLVSRDRDVYEQFF
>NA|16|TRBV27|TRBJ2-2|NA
TGTGCCAGCTGCCCCTGGGGGACACTTAGAACCGGGGAGCTGTTTTTT
CASCPWGTLRTGELFF
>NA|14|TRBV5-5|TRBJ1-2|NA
TGTGCCAGCAGTTTTAACATAGGGACCGCGCGGAACACCTTC
CASSFNIGTARNTF
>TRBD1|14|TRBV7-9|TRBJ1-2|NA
TGTGCCAGCAGCCCCTCCGGGACAGGGTATGGCTACACCTTC
CASSPSGTGYGYTF
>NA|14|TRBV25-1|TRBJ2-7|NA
TGTGCCAGCAGTGAATTAGGAGTGAGCGGGGAGCAGTACTTC
CASSELGVSGEQYF
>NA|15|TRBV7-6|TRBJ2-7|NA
TGTGCCAGCAGCTTAGGAGGCAGGAGCTCCTACGAGCAGTACTTC
CASSLGGRSSYEQYF
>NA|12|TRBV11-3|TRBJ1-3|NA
TGTGCCAGCAGCCTACTACGAAACACCATATATTTT
CASSLLRNTIYF
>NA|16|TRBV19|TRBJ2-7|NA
TGTGCCAGTAGTACCGCGGCCGTAGCGGCCTACTACGAGCAGTACTTC
CASSTAAVAAYYEQYF
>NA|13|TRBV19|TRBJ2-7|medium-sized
TGTGCCAGTAGTATTGTTACATCCCCCGAGCAGTACTTC
CASSIVTSPEQYF
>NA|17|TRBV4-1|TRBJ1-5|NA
TGCGCCAGCAGCCACCGAGACACTGGGGGTCCCAATCAGCCCCAGCATTTT
CASSHRDTGGPNQPQHF
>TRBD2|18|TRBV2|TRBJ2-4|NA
TGTGCCAGCAGCTTCACTAGCGGGAGGGCCGTGTCCAAAAACATTCAGTACTTC
CASSFTSGRAVSKNIQYF
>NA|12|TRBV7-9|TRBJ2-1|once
TGTGCCAGCAGCCCCTCGGTTGCGGAACAGTTCTTC
CASSPSVAEQFF
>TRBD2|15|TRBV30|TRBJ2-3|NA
TGTGCCTGGAGTTCTAGCGGAATTAGCACAGATACGCAGTATTTT
CAWSSSGISTDTQYF
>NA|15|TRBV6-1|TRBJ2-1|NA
TGTGCCAGCAAGGGGGGAGGGGGAAAATACAATGAGCAGTTCTTC
CASKGGGGKYNEQFF
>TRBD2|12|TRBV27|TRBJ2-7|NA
TGTGCCAGCAGTTTAGGCGGGGGCGAGCAGTACTTC
CASSLGGGEQYF
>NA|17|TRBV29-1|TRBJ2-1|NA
TGCACATTTCTAGGAATGGAACGAGTGCGCTCCTACAATGAGCAGTTCTTC
CTFLGMERVRSYNEQFF
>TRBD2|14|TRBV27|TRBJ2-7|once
TGTGCCAGCAGTTCAGGGACTAGCGGGTACGAGCAGTACTTC
CASSSGTSGYEQYF
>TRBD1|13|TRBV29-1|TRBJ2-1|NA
TGCAGCGTCGACAGGGGTTCCTACAATGAGCAGTTCTTC
CSVDRGSYNEQFF
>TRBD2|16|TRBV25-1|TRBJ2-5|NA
TGTGCCAGCAGTCCCCTAGCGGGAGATCGTCCAGAGACCCAGTACTTC
CASSPLAGDRPETQYF
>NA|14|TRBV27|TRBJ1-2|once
TGTGCCAGCAGGAGAGGAGTGTCAAACTATGGCTACACCTTC
CASRRGVSNYGYTF
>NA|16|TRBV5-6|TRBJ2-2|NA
TGTGCCAGCAGCTTGTGGGGACACTTTAACACCGGGGAGCTGTTTTTT
CASSLWGHFNTGELFF
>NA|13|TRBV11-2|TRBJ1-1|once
TGTGCCAGCAGCCTGGCAGGGAGCTCTGAAGCTTTCTTT
CASSLAGSSEAFF
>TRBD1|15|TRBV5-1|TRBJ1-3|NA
TGCGCCAGCAGCTTGGACAGGGGGCCTGGAAACACCATATATTTT
CASSLDRGPGNTIYF
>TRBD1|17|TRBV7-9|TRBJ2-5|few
TGTGCCAGCAGCTCCTGGGACAGGGCCGACGTGGCGTGGACCCAGTACTTC
CASSSWDRADVAWTQYF
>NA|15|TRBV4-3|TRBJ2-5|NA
TGCGCCAGCAGCCCAGGGACGGGTTCAAGGGAGACCCAGTACTTC
CASSPGTGSRETQYF
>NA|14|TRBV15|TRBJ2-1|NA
TGTGCCACCAGCAGAGACATCTCGGGGAATGAGCAGTTCTTC
CATSRDISGNEQFF
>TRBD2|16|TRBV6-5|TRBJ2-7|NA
TGTGCCAGCAGTTCCCTTAGCGGGAGGTCCCGTTACGAGCAGTACTTC
CASSSLSGRSRYEQYF
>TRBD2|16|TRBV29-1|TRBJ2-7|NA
TGCAGCGTTGATGGGACTAGCGGGACGCATCCCTACGAGCAGTACTTC
CSVDGTSGTHPYEQYF
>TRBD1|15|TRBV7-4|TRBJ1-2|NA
TGTGCCAGCAGCCCGACACAGGGGACCAACTATGGCTACACCTTC
CASSPTQGTNYGYTF
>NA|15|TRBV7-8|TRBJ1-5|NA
TGTGCCAGCAGCTTAGCCGGGACAATGAATCAGCCCCAGCATTTT
CASSLAGTMNQPQHF
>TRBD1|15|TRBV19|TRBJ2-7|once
TGTGCCACGAGATACATGGGACAGGGCTCCTACGAGCAGTACTTC
CATRYMGQGSYEQYF
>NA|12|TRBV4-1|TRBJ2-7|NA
TGCGCCAGCAGCCAAGGGCCCAACGAGCAGTACTTC
CASSQGPNEQYF
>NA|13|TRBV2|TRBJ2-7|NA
TGTGCCAGCTACCTTCCCGCGCCCTACGAGCAGTACTTC
CASYLPAPYEQYF
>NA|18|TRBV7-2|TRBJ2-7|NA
TGTGCCAGCAGCTTAGTCCGGGTGGACAGAAGCATTTCCTACGAGCAGTACTTC
CASSLVRVDRSISYEQYF
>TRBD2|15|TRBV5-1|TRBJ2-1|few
TGCGCCAGCAGCTGGACTAGCGGCCCCTACAATGAGCAGTTCTTC
CASSWTSGPYNEQFF
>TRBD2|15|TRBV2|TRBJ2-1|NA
TGTGCCAGCCCTTCCGGAGTAGCGGGAGTCAATGAGCAGTTCTTC
CASPSGVAGVNEQFF
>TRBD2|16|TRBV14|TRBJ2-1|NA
TGTGCCAGCAGCCCCAGCGGGACCCTCCCAGCTAATGAGCAGTTCTTC
CASSPSGTLPANEQFF
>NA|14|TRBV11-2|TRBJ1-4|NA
TGTGCCAGCAGCGGCCCTCCGTTCGATGAAAAACTGTTTTTT
CASSGPPFDEKLFF
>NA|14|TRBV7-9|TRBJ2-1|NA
TGTGCCAGCAGGGCGGGTGCCCCCTACAATGAGCAGTTCTTC
CASRAGAPYNEQFF
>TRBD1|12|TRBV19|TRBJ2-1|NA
TGTGCCAGTAGTTCGGACAGGGATGAGCAGTTCTTC
CASSSDRDEQFF
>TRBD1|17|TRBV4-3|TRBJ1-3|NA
TGCGCCAGCAGCCCAAGGACAGGGGGCGCGGTTGGAAACACCATATATTTT
CASSPRTGGAVGNTIYF
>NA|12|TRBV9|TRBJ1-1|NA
TGTGCCAGCAGCCCCACGACCCTGGGAGCTTTCTTT
CASSPTTLGAFF
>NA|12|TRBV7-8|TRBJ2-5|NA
TGTGCCAGCTCCTCCCCAACGGAGACCCAGTACTTC
CASSSPTETQYF
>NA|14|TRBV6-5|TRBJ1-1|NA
TGTGCCAGCATGGGGATCCGATGGGGCACTGAAGCTTTCTTT
CASMGIRWGTEAFF
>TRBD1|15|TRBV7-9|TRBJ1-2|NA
TGTGCCAGCAGCTTTCCGGGACAGGGACGCTATGGCTACACCTTC
CASSFPGQGRYGYTF
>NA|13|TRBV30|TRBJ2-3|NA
TGTGCCTGGATAGGGTCGGGCACAGATACGCAGTATTTT
CAWIGSGTDTQYF
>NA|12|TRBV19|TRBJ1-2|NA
TGTGCCAGTAGTACGGGGGCTTCTGGCTACACCTTC
CASSTGASGYTF
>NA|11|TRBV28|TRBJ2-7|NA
TGTGCCAGCAGTCCCCCAGGAGAGCAGTACTTC
CASSPPGEQYF
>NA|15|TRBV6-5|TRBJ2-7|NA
TGTGCCAGCAGTTTTCGGGGGCCCGACCCCAACGAGCAGTACTTC
CASSFRGPDPNEQYF